This paragraph covers one T cell receptor (beta chain) sequence. These data are taken from a study of blood T cell repertoires in COVID-19. Looking at the study overall: The origin of the acute and convalescent COVID-19 samples was the United States, Italy and Spain.

Authors' processing steps: Estimation of nucleated cell counts relied on the amplification of reference gene primers. This table comes from immunoSEQ multiplex PCR, and its TCRdb copy is limited to in-frame clones, with some not included. The V and J calls and the clone size are those of that table, but D and trimming were determined from the DNA. The sample lists 35,000 to 45,000 clones; roughly 90% were seen once. The TCR sequence derives from a human donor in a cohort sampled during active COVID-19. What was sequenced was peripheral blood.

CDR3 bases: TGTGCCACCAGTGACCGCGGGGGGGCCTACAATGAGCAGTTCTTC. Translation: CATSDRGGAYNEQFF. V and J are TRBV24-1 and TRBJ2-1; TRBD2 matches 9 bases. The CDR3 consists of 15 residues. Germline CDR1 is KGHDR and CDR2 is SFDVKD. The V gene end was trimmed by 4 bases and the J gene end by 2 bases; junction bases not matched to a gene: 2.